The rows below give T cell receptor beta chains drawn from one sample of a study of shared clonotypes between healthy human individuals. Profiled with immunoSEQ multiplex PCR; TCRdb holds only in-frame clones, not every one. In the table there are over a million clones, about three quarters of which are singletons. The sample comprised memory CD4+ T cells sorted from blood. Receptors were obtained from a man aged 18 to 30 in good health. Each CDR3 is given with its conserved first and last residue. The order of the fields is clone size, D gene, CDR3 length, V gene, J gene, CDR3 protein, CDR3 DNA. The D gene is left open where the match is weak. A clone size is listed for some rows: how often the clone was seen (once, few, many), or a class if it is expanded.

.	TRBD2	16	TRBV9	TRBJ2-3	CASSVASGSFGDTQYF	TGTGCCAGCAGCGTAGCTAGCGGGAGTTTCGGAGATACGCAGTATTTT
.	.	14	TRBV18	TRBJ2-7	CASSQLAGAYEQYF	TGTGCCAGCTCACAACTAGCAGGGGCCTACGAGCAGTACTTC
.	TRBD1	14	TRBV7-9	TRBJ2-5	CASSQGTVQETQYF	TGTGCCAGCAGCCAGGGGACAGTGCAAGAGACCCAGTACTTC
few	TRBD1	13	TRBV19	TRBJ2-7	CASSYSQGIEQYF	TGTGCCAGTAGCTATTCACAGGGGATCGAGCAGTACTTC
.	.	14	TRBV5-1	TRBJ2-6	CASTFASGANVLTF	TGCGCCAGCACGTTCGCCTCTGGGGCCAACGTCCTGACTTTC
.	.	12	TRBV6-6	TRBJ2-5	CASSSTLETQYF	TGTGCCAGCAGCTCCACCCTAGAGACCCAGTACTTC
.	TRBD1	17	TRBV7-9	TRBJ2-1	CASSQGAASDSYNEQFF	TGTGCCAGCAGCCAGGGGGCGGCCTCCGACTCCTACAATGAGCAGTTCTTC
.	.	13	TRBV5-4	TRBJ1-1	CASRREMNTEAFF	TGTGCCAGCAGACGAGAAATGAACACTGAAGCTTTCTTT
once	.	13	TRBV29-1	TRBJ2-1	CSVDPVGYNEQFF	TGCAGCGTTGACCCGGTGGGATACAATGAGCAGTTCTTC
.	.	14	TRBV7-9	TRBJ1-1	CAAAGGWANTEAFF	TGTGCCGCCGCGGGGGGATGGGCGAACACTGAAGCTTTCTTT
.	.	11	TRBV11-3	TRBJ2-5	CASSSGGPQYF	TGTGCCAGCAGTTCAGGCGGACCCCAGTACTTC
.	TRBD1	14	TRBV5-1	TRBJ2-5	CASSPGQGTETQYF	TGCGCCAGCAGCCCCGGACAGGGGACGGAGACCCAGTACTTC
.	TRBD2	17	TRBV11-3	TRBJ2-2	CASSLRLAGDNTGELFF	TGTGCCAGCAGCTTACGACTAGCGGGAGATAACACCGGGGAGCTGTTTTTT
.	TRBD1	15	TRBV7-2	TRBJ1-6	CASSLVGQGVSPLHF	TGTGCCAGCAGCTTAGTAGGGCAGGGGGTTTCACCCCTCCACTTT
.	.	14	TRBV7-9	TRBJ1-5	CASSPVEGNQPQHF	TGTGCCAGCAGCCCGGTCGAGGGTAATCAGCCCCAGCATTTT
.	.	13	TRBV30	TRBJ2-1	CAWSVHTRNEQFF	TGTGCCTGGAGTGTACACACCCGCAATGAGCAGTTCTTC
.	.	16	TRBV6-6	TRBJ2-1	CASSSFNPSSYNEQFF	TGTGCCAGCAGTTCCTTCAACCCGAGCTCCTACAATGAGCAGTTCTTC
.	TRBD2	15	TRBV27	TRBJ2-5	CASSWGAGYKETQYF	TGTGCCAGCAGTTGGGGAGCGGGGTATAAAGAGACCCAGTACTTC
.	.	16	TRBV7-7	TRBJ2-3	CASSLGGHPSTDTQYF	TGTGCTAGCAGCTTAGGGGGACACCCTAGCACAGATACGCAGTATTTT
few	.	13	TRBV18	TRBJ2-1	CASSAYRDDEQFF	TGTGCCAGCTCAGCATACAGAGACGATGAGCAGTTCTTC
.	.	12	TRBV2	TRBJ2-3	CASRIETDTQYF	TGTGCCAGCAGGATAGAGACAGATACGCAGTATTTT
.	TRBD1	16	TRBV18	TRBJ2-3	CASSSLGQGLTDTQYF	TGTGCCAGCTCATCGTTGGGACAGGGTCTCACAGATACGCAGTATTTT
.	TRBD2	13	TRBV9	TRBJ2-1	CASSVGTSHEQFF	TGTGCCAGCAGCGTAGGGACTAGCCATGAGCAGTTCTTC
.	.	14	TRBV6-1	TRBJ1-5	CASSEPGTGQPQHF	TGTGCCAGCAGTGAACCAGGGACGGGACAGCCCCAGCATTTT
.	TRBD1	15	TRBV25-1	TRBJ2-7	CASSPRTGISYEQYF	TGTGCCAGCAGTCCTCGGACAGGAATATCCTACGAGCAGTACTTC
.	.	15	TRBV6-6	TRBJ1-5	CASSYGGAVNQPQHF	TGTGCCAGCAGTTACGGGGGGGCTGTCAACCAGCCCCAGCATTTT
.	TRBD1	14	TRBV5-1	TRBJ1-6	CASRTGQGGSPLHF	TGCGCCAGCAGGACGGGACAGGGGGGTTCACCCCTCCACTTT
.	TRBD2	15	TRBV14	TRBJ2-7	CASSWSGAGSYEQYF	TGTGCCAGCAGCTGGAGCGGGGCAGGCTCCTACGAGCAGTACTTC
few	TRBD1	14	TRBV6-5	TRBJ1-1	CASSYKGAWTEAFF	TGTGCCAGCAGTTACAAGGGGGCATGGACTGAAGCTTTCTTT
few	TRBD2	18	TRBV6-1	TRBJ2-1	CASSGLAGGQSSYNEQFF	TGTGCCAGCAGTGGACTAGCGGGGGGTCAAAGCTCCTACAATGAGCAGTTCTTC
.	TRBD2	16	TRBV5-1	TRBJ2-1	CASSGLAGGLGNEQFF	TGCGCCAGCAGCGGATTAGCGGGAGGGTTAGGCAATGAGCAGTTCTTC
.	.	15	TRBV9	TRBJ2-6	CASSVGLPGANVLTF	TGTGCCAGCAGCGTCGGGCTCCCTGGGGCCAACGTCCTGACTTTC
.	.	14	TRBV7-9	TRBJ1-2	CASTSPWGDYGYTF	TGTGCCAGCACTTCCCCTTGGGGGGACTATGGCTACACCTTC
.	TRBD2	15	TRBV7-2	TRBJ2-3	CASSSSGSSTDTQYF	TGTGCCAGCAGCTCCAGCGGGAGCTCGACAGATACGCAGTATTTT
few	.	11	TRBV18	TRBJ1-1	CASSSGVAAFF	TGTGCCAGCTCATCGGGTGTAGCGGCTTTCTTT
few	TRBD1	12	TRBV30	TRBJ2-7	CAWKQGAYEQYF	TGTGCCTGGAAACAGGGGGCCTACGAGCAGTACTTC
.	TRBD1	16	TRBV12-5	TRBJ2-3	CASGPTGTAGLNTQYF	TGTGCTAGTGGCCCAACGGGGACAGCCGGCCTCAATACGCAGTATTTT
few	.	13	TRBV19	TRBJ1-1	CATLDTDNTEAFF	TGTGCCACCCTCGATACGGATAACACTGAAGCTTTCTTT
.	TRBD1	15	TRBV19	TRBJ1-4	CASTIRGAAGEKLFF	TGTGCCAGTACCATCAGGGGGGCCGCGGGTGAAAAACTGTTTTTT
.	.	11	TRBV12-5	TRBJ2-1	CASGPRSRQFF	TGTGCTAGTGGTCCACGGTCCCGGCAGTTCTTC
.	.	13	TRBV30	TRBJ1-1	CAWSGGRVTEAFF	TGTGCCTGGAGTGGCGGCAGGGTAACTGAAGCTTTCTTT
.	.	14	TRBV28	TRBJ2-7	CASSLRLAFNEQYF	TGTGCCAGCAGTTTAAGGCTAGCTTTTAACGAGCAGTACTTC
.	TRBD1	13	TRBV30	TRBJ1-1	CAWSATGGTEAFF	TGTGCCTGGAGCGCTACAGGGGGCACTGAAGCTTTCTTT
.	.	16	TRBV6-5	TRBJ1-3	CASSYRSTGIGNTIYF	TGTGCCAGCAGTTACAGGTCCACGGGGATAGGAAACACCATATATTTT
.	TRBD1	15	TRBV7-2	TRBJ1-1	CASSLAQGGGTEAFF	TGTGCCAGCAGCTTAGCGCAGGGGGGAGGGACTGAAGCTTTCTTT